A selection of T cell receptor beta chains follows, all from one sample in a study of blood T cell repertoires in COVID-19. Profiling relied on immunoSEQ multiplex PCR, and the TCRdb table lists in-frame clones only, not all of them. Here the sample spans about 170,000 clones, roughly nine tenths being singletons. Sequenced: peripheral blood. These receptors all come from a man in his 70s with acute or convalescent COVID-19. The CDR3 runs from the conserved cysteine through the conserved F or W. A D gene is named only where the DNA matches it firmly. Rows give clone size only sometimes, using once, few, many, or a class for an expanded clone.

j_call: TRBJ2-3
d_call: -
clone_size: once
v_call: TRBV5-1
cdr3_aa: CASSRQGGNTDTQYF
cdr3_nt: TGCGCCAGCAGCCGCCAGGGAGGAAACACAGATACGCAGTATTTT

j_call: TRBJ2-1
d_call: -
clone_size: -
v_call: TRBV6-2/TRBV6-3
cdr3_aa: CASSLLQGYEQFF
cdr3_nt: TGTGCCAGCAGTCTACTACAGGGATATGAGCAGTTCTTC

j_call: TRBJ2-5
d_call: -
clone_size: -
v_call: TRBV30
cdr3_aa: CAGARRIRETQYF
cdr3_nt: TGTGCCGGGGCTCGGCGGATCCGAGAGACCCAGTACTTC

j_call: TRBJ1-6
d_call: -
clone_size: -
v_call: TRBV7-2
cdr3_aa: CASSLSGFDSPLHF
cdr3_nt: TGTGCCAGCAGCTTATCCGGGTTTGATTCACCCCTCCACTTT

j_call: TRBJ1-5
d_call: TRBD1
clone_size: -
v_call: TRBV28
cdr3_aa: CASTLSGTGGIQPQHF
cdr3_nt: TGTGCCAGCACTCTCTCCGGGACAGGGGGCATTCAGCCCCAGCATTTT

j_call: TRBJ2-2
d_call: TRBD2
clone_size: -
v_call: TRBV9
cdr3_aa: CASSAGGAGTGELFF
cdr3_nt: TGTGCCAGCAGCGCGGGGGGGGCGGGCACCGGGGAGCTGTTTTTT

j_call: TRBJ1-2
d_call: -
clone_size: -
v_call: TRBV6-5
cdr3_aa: CASTFSGNVSYTF
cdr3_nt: TGTGCCAGCACCTTCTCCGGGAACGTCAGCTACACCTTC

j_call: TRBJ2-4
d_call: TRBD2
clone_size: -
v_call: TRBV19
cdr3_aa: CASSSPGGDGIQYF
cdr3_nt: TGTGCCAGTAGTAGCCCGGGAGGGGATGGCATTCAGTACTTC

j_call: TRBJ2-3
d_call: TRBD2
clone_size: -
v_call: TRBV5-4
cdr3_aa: CASSLALAGDTDTQYF
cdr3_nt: TGTGCCAGCAGCTTGGCACTAGCGGGGGACACAGATACGCAGTATTTT

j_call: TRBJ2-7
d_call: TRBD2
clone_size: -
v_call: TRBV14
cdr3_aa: CASSQGLATAAYEQYF
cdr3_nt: TGTGCCAGCAGCCAAGGACTAGCGACAGCCGCCTACGAGCAGTACTTC

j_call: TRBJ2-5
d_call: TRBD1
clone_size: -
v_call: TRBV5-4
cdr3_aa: CASSARQGPTETQYF
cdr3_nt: TGTGCCAGCAGCGCCCGACAGGGGCCGACGGAGACCCAGTACTTC

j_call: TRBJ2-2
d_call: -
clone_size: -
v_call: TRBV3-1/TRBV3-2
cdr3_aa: CASSLTTTGELFF
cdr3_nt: TGTGCCAGCAGCTTGACAACCACCGGGGAGCTGTTTTTT

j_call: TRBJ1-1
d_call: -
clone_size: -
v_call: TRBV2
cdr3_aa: CASSAGVRTEAFF
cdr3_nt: TGTGCCAGCAGTGCGGGGGTGCGCACTGAAGCTTTCTTT

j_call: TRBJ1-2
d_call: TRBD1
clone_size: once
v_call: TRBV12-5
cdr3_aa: CASALRGGGLANYGYTF
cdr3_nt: TGTGCTAGTGCCCTCCGAGGGGGCGGTTTAGCTAACTATGGCTACACCTTC

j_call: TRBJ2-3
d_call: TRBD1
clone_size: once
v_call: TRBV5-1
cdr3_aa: CASSSRGTGEDTQYF
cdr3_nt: TGCGCCAGCAGCTCGCGAGGGACAGGGGAAGATACGCAGTATTTT

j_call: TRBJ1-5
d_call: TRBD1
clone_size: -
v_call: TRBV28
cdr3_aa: CASSSWDRAYQPQHF
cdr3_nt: TGTGCCAGCAGTTCCTGGGACAGGGCATATCAGCCCCAGCATTTT

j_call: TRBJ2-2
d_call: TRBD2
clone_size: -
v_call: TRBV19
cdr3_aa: CASSGGRNTGELFF
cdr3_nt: TGTGCCTCAAGCGGGGGCCGGAACACCGGGGAGCTGTTTTTT

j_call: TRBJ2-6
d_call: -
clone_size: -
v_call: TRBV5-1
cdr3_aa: CASSPHSPGLLSGANVLTF
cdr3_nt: TGCGCCAGCAGCCCGCATAGCCCGGGACTCCTATCTGGGGCCAACGTCCTGACTTTC

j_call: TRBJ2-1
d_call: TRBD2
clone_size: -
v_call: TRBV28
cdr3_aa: CASSLAAGIWGLAVNEQFF
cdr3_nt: TGTGCCAGCAGTTTGGCGGCAGGGATATGGGGACTAGCGGTTAATGAGCAGTTCTTC

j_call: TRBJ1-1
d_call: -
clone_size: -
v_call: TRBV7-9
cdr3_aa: CASSRDRNTEAFF
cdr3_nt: TGTGCCAGCAGTCGTGACAGGAACACTGAAGCTTTCTTT

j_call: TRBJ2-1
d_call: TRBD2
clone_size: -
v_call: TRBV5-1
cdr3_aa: CASSLLPSGVNEQFF
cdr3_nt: TGCGCCAGCAGCTTGCTTCCTAGCGGGGTCAATGAGCAGTTCTTC

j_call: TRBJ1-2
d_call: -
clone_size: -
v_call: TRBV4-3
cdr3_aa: CASSQSAWGAFGYTF
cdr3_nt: TGCGCCAGCAGCCAATCTGCGTGGGGCGCTTTTGGCTACACCTTC

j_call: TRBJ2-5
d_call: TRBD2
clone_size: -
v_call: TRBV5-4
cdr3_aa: CASRIAGGQETQYF
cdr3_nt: TGTGCCAGCAGAATAGCGGGGGGGCAAGAGACCCAGTACTTC

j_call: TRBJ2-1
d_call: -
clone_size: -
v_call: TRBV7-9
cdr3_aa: CASRTTRGLSSYNEQFF
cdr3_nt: TGTGCCAGCAGGACAACCAGGGGCCTCAGCTCCTACAATGAGCAGTTCTTC

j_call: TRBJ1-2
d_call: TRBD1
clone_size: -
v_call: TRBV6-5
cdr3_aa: CASSSRDRSYGYTF
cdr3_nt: TGTGCCAGCAGTTCCCGGGACAGGAGTTATGGCTACACCTTC

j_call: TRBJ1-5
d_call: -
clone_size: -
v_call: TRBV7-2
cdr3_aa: CASSYRVGNQPQHF
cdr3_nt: TGTGCCAGCAGCTACAGGGTAGGCAATCAGCCCCAGCATTTT

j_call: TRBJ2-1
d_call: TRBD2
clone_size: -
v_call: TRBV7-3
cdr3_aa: CASSPAGAGYNEQFF
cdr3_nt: TGTGCCAGCAGCCCAGCGGGAGCAGGCTACAATGAGCAGTTCTTC

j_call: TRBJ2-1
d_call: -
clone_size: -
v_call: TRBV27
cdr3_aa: CASSLKQNSYNEQFF
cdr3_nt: TGTGCCAGCAGTTTAAAACAAAATTCCTACAATGAGCAGTTCTTC

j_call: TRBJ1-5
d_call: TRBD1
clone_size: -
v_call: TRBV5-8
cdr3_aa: CASSYYQGARSNQPQHF
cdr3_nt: TGTGCCAGCAGCTATTACCAGGGGGCGCGAAGCAATCAGCCCCAGCATTTT

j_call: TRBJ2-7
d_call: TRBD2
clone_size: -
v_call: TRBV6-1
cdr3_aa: CASSAPAGALSYEQYF
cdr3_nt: TGTGCCAGCAGTGCCCCGGCGGGAGCCCTCTCGTACGAGCAGTACTTC

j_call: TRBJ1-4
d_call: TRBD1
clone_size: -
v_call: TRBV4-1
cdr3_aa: CASSRGQENEKLFF
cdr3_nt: TGCGCCAGCAGCCGTGGACAGGAAAATGAAAAACTGTTTTTT

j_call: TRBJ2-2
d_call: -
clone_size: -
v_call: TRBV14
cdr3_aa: CASSRDINTGELFF
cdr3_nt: TGTGCCAGCAGTCGGGACATTAACACCGGGGAGCTGTTTTTT

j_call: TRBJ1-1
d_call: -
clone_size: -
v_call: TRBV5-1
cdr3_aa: CASSIVGARAFF
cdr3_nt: TGCGCCAGCAGCATTGTGGGGGCGCGTGCTTTCTTT

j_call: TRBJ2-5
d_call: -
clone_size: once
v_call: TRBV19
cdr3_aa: CASSIGRETQYF
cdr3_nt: TGTGCCAGTAGTATTGGCAGGGAGACCCAGTACTTC

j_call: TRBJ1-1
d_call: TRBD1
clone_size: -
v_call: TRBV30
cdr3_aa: CAWSFPTGVVTEAFF
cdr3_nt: TGTGCCTGGAGTTTCCCGACAGGGGTTGTCACTGAAGCTTTCTTT

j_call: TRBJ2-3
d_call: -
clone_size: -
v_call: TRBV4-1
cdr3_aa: CASSQDETRPDTQYF
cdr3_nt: TGCGCCAGCAGCCAAGACGAGACTCGGCCAGATACGCAGTATTTT

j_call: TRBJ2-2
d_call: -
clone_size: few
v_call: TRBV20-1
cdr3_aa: CSASGRTNTGELFF
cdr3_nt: TGCAGTGCTAGTGGGCGGACGAACACCGGGGAGCTGTTTTTT

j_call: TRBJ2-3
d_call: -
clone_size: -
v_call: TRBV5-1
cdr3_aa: CASSLGTSDGTDTQYF
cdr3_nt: TGCGCCAGCAGCCTTGGTACAAGCGATGGGACAGATACGCAGTATTTT

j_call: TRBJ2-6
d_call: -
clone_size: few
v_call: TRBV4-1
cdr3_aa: CASSTQGSGANVLTF
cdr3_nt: TGCGCCAGCAGCACACAGGGATCCGGGGCCAACGTCCTGACTTTC

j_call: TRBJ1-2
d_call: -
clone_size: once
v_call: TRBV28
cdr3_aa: CATLGGRKYGYTF
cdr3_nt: TGTGCCACCCTCGGGGGACGGAAATATGGCTACACCTTC

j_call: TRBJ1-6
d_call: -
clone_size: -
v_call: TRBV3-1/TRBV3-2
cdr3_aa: CASSQGGGEALHF
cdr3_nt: TGTGCCAGCAGCCAAGGTGGGGGGGAAGCCCTCCACTTT

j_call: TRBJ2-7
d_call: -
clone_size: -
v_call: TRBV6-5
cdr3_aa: CASSRHEDPNEQYF
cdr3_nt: TGTGCCAGCAGCAGACACGAAGACCCCAACGAGCAGTACTTC

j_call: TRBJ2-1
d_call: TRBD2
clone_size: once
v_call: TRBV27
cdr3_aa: CASSGLVPTSGGYNEQFF
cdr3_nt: TGTGCCAGCAGTGGCCTAGTCCCCACTAGCGGAGGTTACAATGAGCAGTTCTTC

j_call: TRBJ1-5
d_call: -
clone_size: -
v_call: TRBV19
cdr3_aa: CASRGTGSSGDYSNQPQHF
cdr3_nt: TGTGCCAGTAGGGGTACAGGGAGTTCAGGCGATTATAGCAATCAGCCCCAGCATTTT

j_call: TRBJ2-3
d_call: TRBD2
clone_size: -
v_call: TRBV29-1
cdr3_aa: CSVEAGGLDTQYF
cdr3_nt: TGCAGCGTTGAGGCGGGAGGCCTAGATACGCAGTATTTT

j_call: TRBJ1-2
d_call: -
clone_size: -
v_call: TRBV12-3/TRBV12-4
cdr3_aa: CASSAGRAYGYTF
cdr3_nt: TGTGCCAGCAGTGCAGGGAGGGCCTATGGCTACACCTTC

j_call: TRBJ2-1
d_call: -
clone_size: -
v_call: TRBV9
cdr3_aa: CASSVSGNYNEQFF
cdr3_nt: TGTGCCAGCAGCGTATCGGGGAACTACAATGAGCAGTTCTTC

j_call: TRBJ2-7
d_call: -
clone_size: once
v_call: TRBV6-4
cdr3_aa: CASSDLSRVRSYEQYF
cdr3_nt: TGTGCCAGCAGTGACCTATCCCGGGTGCGATCCTACGAGCAGTACTTC

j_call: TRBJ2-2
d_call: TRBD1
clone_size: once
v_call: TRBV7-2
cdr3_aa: CASSMDRRSPIGELFF
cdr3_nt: TGTGCCAGCAGCATGGACAGGCGTTCCCCCATCGGGGAGCTGTTTTTT

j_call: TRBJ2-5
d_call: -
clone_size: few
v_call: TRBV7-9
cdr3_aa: CASTLLGLQETQYF
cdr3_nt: TGTGCCAGCACCTTGTTGGGGCTCCAAGAGACCCAGTACTTC

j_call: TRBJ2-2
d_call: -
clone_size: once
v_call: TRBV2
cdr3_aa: CASSYGGELFF
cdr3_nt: TGTGCCAGCAGTTACGGCGGGGAGCTGTTTTTT

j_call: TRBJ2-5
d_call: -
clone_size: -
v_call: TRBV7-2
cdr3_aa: CASSLGHREETQYF
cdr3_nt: TGTGCCAGCAGCTTAGGTCACAGGGAAGAGACCCAGTACTTC

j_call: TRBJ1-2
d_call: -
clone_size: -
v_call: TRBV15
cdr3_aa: CATSRERGTNYGYTF
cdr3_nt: TGTGCCACCAGCAGAGAGCGGGGGACAAACTATGGCTACACCTTC

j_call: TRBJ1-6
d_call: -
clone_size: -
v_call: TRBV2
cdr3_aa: CASSEEAGPYNSPLHF
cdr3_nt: TGTGCCAGCAGTGAAGAGGCAGGCCCCTATAATTCACCCCTCCACTTT

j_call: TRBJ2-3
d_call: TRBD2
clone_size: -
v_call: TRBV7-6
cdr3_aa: CASASGGASGDTQYF
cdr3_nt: TGTGCCAGCGCTAGCGGGGGGGCCTCTGGAGATACGCAGTATTTT

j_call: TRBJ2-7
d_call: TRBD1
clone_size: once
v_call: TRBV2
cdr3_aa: CASRGWDRGSYEQYF
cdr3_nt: TGTGCCAGCAGGGGGTGGGACAGGGGTTCCTACGAGCAGTACTTC

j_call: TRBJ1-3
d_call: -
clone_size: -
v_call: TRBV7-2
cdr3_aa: CASSLVGGIGNTIYF
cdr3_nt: TGTGCCAGCAGCTTAGTGGGGGGGATTGGAAACACCATATATTTT